This T cell receptor (beta chain) comes out of a study of blood T cell repertoires in COVID-19. Repertoires were generated with immunoSEQ multiplex PCR, while TCRdb's copy carries only in-frame clones and drops some. The sample yields some 260,000 clones, around 89% seen once. Germline-derived CDR1 and CDR2 are SGDLS and YYNGEE. CDR3 length: 16 residues. Trimming took off 1 base at V and 4 bases at J, with 17 bases between the two ends. Sequencing input: peripheral blood. The rearrangement uses TRBV9 and TRBJ1-2, with D perhaps matching TRBD1 (5 bases). This receptor was taken from a woman aged 25 to 39 with COVID-19, enrolled during active disease. The CDR3 loop reads CASSVWDGALGYGYTF. The DNA for the CDR3 is TGTGCCAGCAGCGTATGGGATGGGGCGCTTGGCTATGGCTACACCTTC.